The next 18 T cell receptor beta chains were all read from a single sample in a study of beta chain features in type 1 diabetes. Every bit of the isolated RNA underwent reverse transcription, so sequencing read expressed TCRB transcripts. Data came from immunoSEQ multiplex PCR; TCRdb stores just in-frame clones and leaves some out. The sample lists about 160,000 clones; approximately 7.9% were seen once. Which antigens these TCRs recognize remains unknown. Study-wide findings and caveats: Patients with Type 1 diabetes showed moderately but significantly shorter TCRB CDR3s in all four CD4+ subsets.

Sequenced sample: central memory CD4+ T cells from blood. These receptors all stem from a man between 18 and 35 years old with type 1 diabetes.

This clone was picked up a small number of times. The V call is TRBV2, the J call TRBJ2-7, with unresolved D. The CDR3 contains 13 residues. Germline V gives CDR1 SNHLY, CDR2 FYNNEI. V was clipped by 6 bases and J by 3 bases, with 12 bases between them. The chain's CDR3 is CASSEEQLYEQYF. The CDR3 DNA reads as TGTGCCAGCAGCGAGGAACAACTCTACGAGCAGTACTTC. Variable domain in full (rest from reference TRBV2 and TRBJ2-7): EPEVTQTPSHQVTQMGQEVILRCVPISNHLYFYWYRQILGQKVEFLVSFYNNEISEKSEIFDDQFSVERPDGSNFTLKIRSTKLEDSAMYFCASSEEQLYEQYFGPGTRLTVT.

The table lists this clone with a few counts. V usage is TRBV18 and J usage is TRBJ2-5; a weak D match, TRBD1 (6 bases). The CDR3 is made up of 14 amino acids. Germline-derived CDR1 and CDR2 are KGHSH and LQKENI. V was trimmed by 2 bases and J by 5 bases, leaving 12 bases between them. The CDR3 here is CASSPSGAGETQYF. DNA of the CDR3: TGTGCCAGCTCACCATCAGGGGCAGGGGAGACCCAGTACTTC.

The chain recombines TRBV4-2 with TRBJ2-1; TRBD2 aligns across 12 bases. The trim removed 1 base at V and 10 bases at J, leaving 2 bases unmatched. The germline V gene has CDR1 LGHNA and CDR2 YNFKEQ. This CDR3 contains 14 residues. In DNA form, the CDR3 reads TGTGCCAGCAGCCAAGGACTAGCGGGAGAGGAGCAGTTCTTC. Residues: CASSQGLAGEEQFF.

The chain carries TRBV5-1 and TRBJ1-2, with 7 bases lining up with TRBD1. The CDR3 has 15 amino acids. Germline-derived CDR1 and CDR2 are SGHRS and YFSETQ. The J segment lost 2 bases and the V segment lost 2 bases, leaving 6 bases of the junction unmatched. CDR3 in amino acids: CASSFPGQKNYGYTF. The CDR3 coding sequence is TGCGCCAGCAGCTTCCCGGGACAGAAAAACTATGGCTACACCTTC.

This chain uses TRBV6-5 with TRBJ1-2; weak D call: TRBD1 (6 bases). This CDR3 is built from 12 residues. V lost 6 bases to trimming and J lost 3 bases, with 8 bases between them. Germline V gives CDR1 MNHEY, CDR2 SVGAGI. CDR3: CASRGADYGYTF. The CDR3 coding sequence is TGTGCCAGCAGGGGGGCGGACTATGGCTACACCTTC.

This clone appeared a few times. This rearrangement joins TRBV6-5 to TRBJ2-7; TRBD1 matches at 9 bases. This CDR3 contains 16 residues. Germline V gene data show CDR1 as MNHEY and CDR2 as SVGAGI. Unmatched junction bases numbered 7, after V lost 2 bases and J lost 2 bases. CDR3 sequence: CASSYTSGTGTYEQYF. The DNA for the CDR3 is TGTGCCAGCAGTTACACCTCCGGGACAGGGACCTACGAGCAGTACTTC.

This clone was seen only a few times. This chain uses TRBV7-9 with TRBJ1-6; the match to TRBD1 covers 7 bases. The germline gives CDR1 SEHNR, CDR2 FQNEAQ (reference sequence). J gave up 8 bases and V 5 bases, and 6 bases lay outside the gene matches. The CDR3 has 14 amino acids. DNA for the CDR3: TGTGCCAGCAGCCCTCAGGGGGTGGATTCACCCCTCCACTTT. Protein: CASSPQGVDSPLHF. Together with reference TRBV7-9 and TRBJ1-6, the CDR3 gives the full variable domain: DTGVSQNPRHKITKRGQNVTFRCDPISEHNRLYWYRQTLGQGPEFLTYFQNEAQLEKSRLLSDRFSAERPKGSFSTLEIQRTEQGDSAMYLCASSPQGVDSPLHFGNGTRLTVT.

At least ten counts were recorded for this clone. The genes are TRBV7-9 and TRBJ2-1, with 7 bases matching TRBD1. With V trimmed by 7 bases and J by 7 bases, 10 bases remained unmatched. Germline assignment: CDR1 SEHNR and CDR2 FQNEAQ (reference sequence). The CDR3 is 14 residues long. This CDR3 reads CASTRQGSQNEQFF. For the CDR3, the DNA is TGTGCCAGCACCCGACAGGGTTCACAGAATGAGCAGTTCTTC.

This clone was seen a handful of times. The V and J genes are TRBV2 and TRBJ2-4, with D possibly being TRBD2 (5 bases). Trimming cost V 6 bases and J 3 bases, with 21 bases left between them. CDR1 is SNHLY and CDR2 is FYNNEI in the germline V gene. The CDR3 has 17 amino acids. CDR3 sequence: CASRLGLASHGKNIQYF. DNA for the CDR3: TGTGCCAGCAGACTTGGGCTAGCAAGTCATGGCAAAAACATTCAGTACTTC.

There are a few counts of this clone. CDR3 protein: CASSFTRNPTDTQYF. The CDR3 bases are TGTGCCAGCAGCTTTACTAGGAATCCAACAGATACGCAGTATTTT. The chain combines TRBV11-2 with TRBJ2-3, with a weak D call TRBD2 (5 bases). The CDR3 spans 15 residues. Trimming left V 3 bases short and J 3 bases short, with 13 bases between. Germline CDR1 and CDR2: SGHAT and FQNNGV.

The chain recombines TRBV7-2 with TRBJ1-1; perhaps TRBD1 as D (5 bases). Between the trimmed V and J ends, which lost 5 bases and 0 bases, there was a span of 10 bases. CDR1 is SGHTA, CDR2 FQGNSA, per germline. The CDR3 loop spans 14 amino acids. This chain's CDR3 is CASSAPGVNTEAFF. CDR3 nucleotides: TGTGCCAGCAGCGCGCCGGGGGTGAACACTGAAGCTTTCTTT.

In its sample, this clone was seen a few times. This chain joins TRBV28 and TRBJ2-2; TRBD2 agrees at 8 bases. Trimming took 5 bases from V and 9 from J; bases not matched to a gene: 11. CDR3 length: 15 amino acids. CDR1 MDHEN and CDR2 SYDVKM come from the germline V gene. The CDR3 is CASSTGLVRKWELFF. In DNA form, the CDR3 reads TGTGCCAGCAGTACGGGACTAGTCAGAAAGTGGGAGCTGTTTTTT.

The chain links TRBV5-6 to TRBJ2-3; TRBD2 might be the D (7 bases). Germline V gene data show CDR1 as SGHDT and CDR2 as YYEEEE. This CDR3 comprises 17 residues. Trimming stripped 4 bases from V and 1 base from J, with 19 bases between. Here the CDR3 reads CASSQLGGPLGTDTQYF. The DNA for the CDR3 is TGTGCCAGCAGCCAACTCGGGGGGCCACTAGGCACAGATACGCAGTATTTT.

The rearrangement joins TRBV19 to TRBJ2-1; 7 nucleotides line up with TRBD2. The CDR3 length is 20 residues. V dropped 4 bases and J dropped 7; count of bases not matched to a gene: 25. Germline V gene lookup returns CDR1 LNHDA and CDR2 SQIVND (reference sequence). The CDR3 reads CASSKDWLAAVAGVLNEQFF. In DNA, the CDR3 is TGTGCCAGTAGTAAAGACTGGCTAGCGGCCGTCGCCGGGGTTTTGAATGAGCAGTTCTTC.

This clone appeared a few times. The chain combines TRBV14 with TRBJ2-2, with D perhaps TRBD1 (5 bases). CDR3 size: 15 residues. Germline V gene sequence: CDR1 SGHDN, CDR2 FVKESK. V was cut by 2 bases and J by 1 base, with 8 bases left in between. Written as DNA, the CDR3 is TGTGCCAGCAGCCAACACAGGCTGAACACCGGGGAGCTGTTTTTT. Protein product: CASSQHRLNTGELFF.

Only a few counts were recorded for this clone. The gene calls are TRBV28 and TRBJ2-7; D might be TRBD2 (7 bases). CDR1 and CDR2 from the germline V gene are MDHEN and SYDVKM. The CDR3 is 15 residues long. The V and J ends lost 7 bases and 5 bases respectively, with 21 bases between them. The CDR3, as DNA: TGTGCCAGCATTGAAGGCGGGGGCGCCAGGGACGAGCAGTACTTC. Protein sequence: CASIEGGGARDEQYF.

V and J are TRBV6-5 and TRBJ1-1, with D possibly TRBD1 on 6 matching bases. Germline V gene sequence: CDR1 MNHEY, CDR2 SVGAGI. V lost 0 bases, J lost 4 bases, and 12 bases lay in between. The CDR3 totals 15 residues. CDR3 sequence: CASSYSRQGTTEAFF. The CDR3 bases are TGTGCCAGCAGTTACTCTAGGCAGGGGACCACTGAAGCTTTCTTT.

A few counts support this clone. V usage is TRBV27 and J usage is TRBJ2-3, with 9 bases that match TRBD1. CDR1 MNHEY and CDR2 SMNVEV come from the germline V gene (reference sequence). V was pared by 7 bases and J by 4 bases, with 9 bases of the junction left unmatched. This CDR3 spans 15 amino acids. This CDR3 is CASKIPGQGSDTQYF. The CDR3 nucleotides read TGTGCCAGCAAGATACCGGGACAGGGCTCAGATACGCAGTATTTT.